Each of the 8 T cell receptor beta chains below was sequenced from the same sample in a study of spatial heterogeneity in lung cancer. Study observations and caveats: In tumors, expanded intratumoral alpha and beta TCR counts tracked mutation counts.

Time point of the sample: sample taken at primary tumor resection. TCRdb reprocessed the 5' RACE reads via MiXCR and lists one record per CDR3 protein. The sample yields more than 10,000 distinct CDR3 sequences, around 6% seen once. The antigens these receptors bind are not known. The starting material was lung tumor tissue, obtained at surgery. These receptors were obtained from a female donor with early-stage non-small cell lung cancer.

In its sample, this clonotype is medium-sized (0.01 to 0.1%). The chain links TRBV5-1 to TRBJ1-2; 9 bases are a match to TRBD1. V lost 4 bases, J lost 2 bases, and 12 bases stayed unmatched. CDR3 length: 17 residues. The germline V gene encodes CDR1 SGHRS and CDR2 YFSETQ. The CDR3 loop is CASSLRTTTGGNYGYTF. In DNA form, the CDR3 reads TGCGCCAGCAGCCTACGTACAACGACAGGGGGAAACTATGGCTACACCTTC.

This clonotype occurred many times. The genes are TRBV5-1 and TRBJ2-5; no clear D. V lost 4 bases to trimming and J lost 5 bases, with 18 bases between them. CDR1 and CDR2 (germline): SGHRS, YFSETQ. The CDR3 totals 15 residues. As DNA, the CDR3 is TGCGCCAGCAGCCCCTCACCTAGTTTAGTGGAGACCCAGTACTTC. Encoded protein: CASSPSPSLVETQYF.

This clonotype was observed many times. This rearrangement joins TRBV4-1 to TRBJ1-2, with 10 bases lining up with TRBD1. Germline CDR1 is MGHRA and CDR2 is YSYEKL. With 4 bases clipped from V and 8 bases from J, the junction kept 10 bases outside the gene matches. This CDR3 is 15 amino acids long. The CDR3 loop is CASSLAPGTGVGYTF. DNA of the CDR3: TGCGCCAGCAGCCTCGCCCCCGGGACAGGGGTAGGCTACACCTTC.

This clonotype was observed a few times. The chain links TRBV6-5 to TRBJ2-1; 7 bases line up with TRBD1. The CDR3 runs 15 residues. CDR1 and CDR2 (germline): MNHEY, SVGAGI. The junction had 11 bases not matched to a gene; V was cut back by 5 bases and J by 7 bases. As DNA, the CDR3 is TGTGCCAGCAGTCAGGGGGTATCGTCGGGGAATGAGCAGTTCTTC. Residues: CASSQGVSSGNEQFF.

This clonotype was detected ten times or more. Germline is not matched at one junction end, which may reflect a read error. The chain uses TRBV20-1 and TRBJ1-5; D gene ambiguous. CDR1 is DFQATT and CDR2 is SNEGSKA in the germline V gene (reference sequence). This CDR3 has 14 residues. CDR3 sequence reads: CSARDLSLYQAQHF. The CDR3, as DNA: TGCAGTGCTAGAGATCTGAGTCTCTATCAGGCCCAGCATTTT.

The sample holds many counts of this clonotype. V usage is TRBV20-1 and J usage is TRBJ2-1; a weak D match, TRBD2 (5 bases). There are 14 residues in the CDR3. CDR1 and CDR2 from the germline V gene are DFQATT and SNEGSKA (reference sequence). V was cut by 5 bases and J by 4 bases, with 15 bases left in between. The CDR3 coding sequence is TGCAGTGCTCAGCGGAACCCCGCTTACAATGAGCAGTTCTTC. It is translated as CSAQRNPAYNEQFF.

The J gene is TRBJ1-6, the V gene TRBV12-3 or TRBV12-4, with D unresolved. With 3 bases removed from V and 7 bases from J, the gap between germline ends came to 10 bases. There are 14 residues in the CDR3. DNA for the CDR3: TGTGCCAGCAGTTTGAGGCAGATAAATTCACCCCTCCACTTT. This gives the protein CASSLRQINSPLHF.

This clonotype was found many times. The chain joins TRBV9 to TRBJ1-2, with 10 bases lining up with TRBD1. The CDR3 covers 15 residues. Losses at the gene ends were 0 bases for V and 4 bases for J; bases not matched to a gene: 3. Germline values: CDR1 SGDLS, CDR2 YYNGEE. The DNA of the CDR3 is TGTGCCAGCAGCGTAGTGGGACAGGGGAGCTATGGCTACACCTTC. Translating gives CASSVVGQGSYGYTF.